A single T cell receptor beta chain is shown here with its context. Its antigen is as yet unknown. The data stem from a study of shared clonotypes between healthy human individuals. Study-level findings and limits: Sorted-subset samples were not fully sequenced, rarefaction indicated.

Germline lookup yields CDR1 SNHLY and CDR2 FYNNEI. J lost 4 bases, V lost 7 bases, and 5 bases had no gene match. The CDR3 sequence is 14 residues long. Several immunoSEQ plates held equal portions of the genomic DNA taken from each subset. Data came from immunoSEQ multiplex PCR; TCRdb stores just in-frame clones and leaves some out. This sample yields roughly 2.2 million clones, of which around 93% are seen a single time; approximately 0.41% belongs to the top ten. Sequencing input: naive CD4+ T cells from PBMCs. Noted subset: CD45RA+ positively selected. The sequence was collected from a man aged 18 to 30 in good health. Some clones in this sample may be carry-over from other donors' samples. This sequence joins TRBV2 and TRBJ2-2; TRBD1 agrees at 8 bases. CDR3 loop: CASKDRDFTGELFF. The CDR3 DNA follows: TGTGCCAGCAAGGACAGGGACTTCACCGGGGAGCTGTTTTTT.